The clone carrying this T cell receptor (beta chain) has just one count. As originally analysed: Estimation of nucleated cell counts was performed using reference gene primer amplification. The method was immunoSEQ multiplex PCR; TCRdb's version includes in-frame clones alone and lacks a portion of them. Clonal size and the V and J genes are those of that table, whereas D and trimming came from the DNA. The data hold over 100,000 clones, with approximately 80% observed a single time. Deletions cut 7 bases from V and 5 bases from J, with 15 bases between. This CDR3 comprises 14 residues. Germline V gene lookup returns CDR1 LNHDA and CDR2 SQIVND (reference sequence). This record belongs to a study of blood T cell repertoires in COVID-19. About the research overall: Donors in the United States, Italy and Spain gave samples during acute or convalescent COVID-19. Nucleic acid was either cDNA or gDNA, and it came from T cells, B-cell-depleted T cells, or PBMCs.

This TCR came from a woman aged 80 or over with active or convalescent COVID-19. The V and J genes are TRBV19 and TRBJ1-5; perhaps TRBD1 as D (5 bases). Sequences were obtained from peripheral blood. CDR3 amino acids: CASTPPGGYQPQHF. As DNA, the CDR3 is TGTGCCAGTACGCCGCCGGGGGGGTATCAGCCCCAGCATTTT.